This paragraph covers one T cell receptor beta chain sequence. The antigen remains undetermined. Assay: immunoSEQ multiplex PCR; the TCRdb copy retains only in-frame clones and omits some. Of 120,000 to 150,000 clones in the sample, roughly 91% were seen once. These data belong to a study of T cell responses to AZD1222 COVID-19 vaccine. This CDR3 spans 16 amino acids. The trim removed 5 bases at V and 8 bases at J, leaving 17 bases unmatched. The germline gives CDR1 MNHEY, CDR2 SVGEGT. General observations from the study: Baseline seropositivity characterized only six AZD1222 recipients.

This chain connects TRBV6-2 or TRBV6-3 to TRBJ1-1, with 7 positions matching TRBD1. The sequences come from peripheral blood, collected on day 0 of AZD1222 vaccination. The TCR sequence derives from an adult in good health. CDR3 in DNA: TGTGCCAGCAGTCACGACCCCTGGGCAGGGGGTCTCGAAGCTTTCTTT. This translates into CASSHDPWAGGLEAFF.